This TCR beta chain was identified in a study of blood T cells in healthy people across ages. This CDR3 has 14 amino acids. Germline assignment: CDR1 DFQATT and CDR2 SNEGSKA (reference sequence). V shed 3 bases and J shed 0 bases, with 12 bases lying between them. On this clonotype: The antigen remains undetermined.

A J-beta primer mix and a sample-barcoded 5' primer were used in a second PCR of about 7 to 12 cycles. Every cDNA was tagged by a template-switch adaptor with 12 random nucleotides. TCRdb recomputed calls from the 5' RACE reads with MiXCR, one row per CDR3 protein. This repertoire shows over 1,500,000 distinct CDR3 sequences, about 39% found once; its top ten account for 20% to 25%. General study results and limits: Diversity estimates drawn from one million T cells were deemed underestimates.

Peripheral blood, about 10 milliliters per donor, was collected. Extracted total RNA amounted to at least 6 micrograms for each sample. The specimen was blood. The genes are TRBV20-1 and TRBJ2-7; D call uncertain. The TCR originated in a human donor in good health. CDR3 DNA sequence: TGCAGTGCTAGGTCTCCCATTAGCTCCTACGAGCAGTACTTC. The encoded protein is CSARSPISSYEQYF.